This TCR beta chain originates from a study of graft-versus-host responses after intestinal transplantation. The overall study: Anti-thymocyte globulin induction, then tacrolimus and steroids for about three years, went to all recipients.

Germline CDR1 is ENHRY and CDR2 is SYGVKD. The CDR3 consists of 13 residues. With 8 bases removed from V and 2 bases from J, the gap between germline ends came to 12 bases. On this clone: Antigen: not known.

Overall study findings and caveats: There were GvH clones found in recipient marrow, and some of them appeared first in ileum or blood. Some patients had graft-donor T cell macrochimerism, and their allografts showed high graft-versus-host to host-versus-graft clonal ratios.

Produced via immunoSEQ multiplex PCR; TCRdb's table is partial and in-frame only. The sample carries about 63,000 clones, 75% to 90% recorded once. Graft tissue was processed to release intraepithelial and lamina propria lymphocytes. This TCR was recovered from a human patient who received an intestinal transplant, so some T cells may come from the graft donor. This material consisted of ileum tissue, taken 357 days after transplant. The chain is built from TRBV10-3 and TRBJ1-1, with D maybe TRBD1 (5 bases). The CDR3 region is CAIGPGPNTEAFF. The CDR3 DNA reads TGTGCCATCGGCCCGGGGCCAAACACTGAAGCTTTCTTT.